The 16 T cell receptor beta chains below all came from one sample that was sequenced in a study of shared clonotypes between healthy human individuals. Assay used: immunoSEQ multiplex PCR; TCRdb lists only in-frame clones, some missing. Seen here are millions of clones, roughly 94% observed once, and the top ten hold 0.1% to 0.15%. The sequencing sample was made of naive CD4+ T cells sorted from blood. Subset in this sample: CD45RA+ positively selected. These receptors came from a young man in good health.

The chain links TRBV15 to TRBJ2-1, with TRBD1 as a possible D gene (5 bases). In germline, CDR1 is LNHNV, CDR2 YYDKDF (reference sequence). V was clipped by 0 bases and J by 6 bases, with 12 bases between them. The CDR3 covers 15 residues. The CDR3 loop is CATSRDPGAANEQFF. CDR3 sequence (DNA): TGTGCCACCAGCAGAGATCCTGGGGCTGCCAATGAGCAGTTCTTC.

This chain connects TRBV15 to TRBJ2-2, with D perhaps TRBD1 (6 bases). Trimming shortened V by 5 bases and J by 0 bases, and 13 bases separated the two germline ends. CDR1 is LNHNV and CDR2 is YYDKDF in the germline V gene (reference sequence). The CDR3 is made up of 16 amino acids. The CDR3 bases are TGTGCCACCAGCCCTACAGGGCTCGCGAACACCGGGGAGCTGTTTTTT. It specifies CATSPTGLANTGELFF.

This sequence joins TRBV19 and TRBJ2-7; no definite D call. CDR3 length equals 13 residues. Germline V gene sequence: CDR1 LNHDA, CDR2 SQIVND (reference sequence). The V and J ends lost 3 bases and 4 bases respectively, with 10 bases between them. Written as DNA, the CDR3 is TGTGCCAGTAGTATGGGCAGGAATTACGAGCAGTACTTC. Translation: CASSMGRNYEQYF.

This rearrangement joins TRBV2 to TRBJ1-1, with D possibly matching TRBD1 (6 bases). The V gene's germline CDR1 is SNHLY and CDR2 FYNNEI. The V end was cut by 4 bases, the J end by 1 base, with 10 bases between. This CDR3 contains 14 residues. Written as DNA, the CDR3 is TGTGCCAGCAGTGCCGGGACACCGAACACTGAAGCTTTCTTT. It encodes CASSAGTPNTEAFF.

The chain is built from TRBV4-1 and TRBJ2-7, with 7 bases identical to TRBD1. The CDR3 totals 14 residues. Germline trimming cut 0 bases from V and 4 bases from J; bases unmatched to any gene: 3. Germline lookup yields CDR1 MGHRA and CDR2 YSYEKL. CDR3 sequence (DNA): TGCGCCAGCAGCCAAGACCAACAGGGGTACGAGCAGTACTTC. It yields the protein CASSQDQQGYEQYF.

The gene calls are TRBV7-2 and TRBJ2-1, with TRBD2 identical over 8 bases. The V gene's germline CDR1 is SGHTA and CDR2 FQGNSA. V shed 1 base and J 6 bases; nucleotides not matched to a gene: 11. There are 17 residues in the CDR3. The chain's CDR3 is CASSLVSAGLVFNEQFF. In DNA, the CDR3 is TGTGCCAGCAGCTTAGTTTCGGCGGGACTAGTTTTCAATGAGCAGTTCTTC.

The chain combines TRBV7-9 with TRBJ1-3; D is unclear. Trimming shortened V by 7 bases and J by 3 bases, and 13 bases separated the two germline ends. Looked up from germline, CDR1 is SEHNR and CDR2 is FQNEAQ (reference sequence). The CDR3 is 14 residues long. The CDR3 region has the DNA TGTGCCAGCACCCGAGATCATCTTGGAAACACCATATATTTT. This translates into CASTRDHLGNTIYF.

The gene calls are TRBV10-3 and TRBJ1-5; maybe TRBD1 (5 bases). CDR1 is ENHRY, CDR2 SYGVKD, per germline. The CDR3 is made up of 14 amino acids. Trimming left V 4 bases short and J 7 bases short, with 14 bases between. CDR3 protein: CAISGGGEGQPQHF. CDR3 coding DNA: TGTGCCATCAGTGGGGGAGGGGAGGGCCAGCCCCAGCATTTT.

CDR3 coding DNA: TGTGCCAGCAGCACCCTCTCTACAGGGCTAGGCTACACCTTC. Protein sequence: CASSTLSTGLGYTF. This chain links TRBV9 with TRBJ1-2, with D perhaps TRBD1 (6 bases). Trimming cost V 4 bases and J 8 bases, with 18 bases left between them. This CDR3 has 14 amino acids. Germline V gene lookup returns CDR1 SGDLS and CDR2 YYNGEE.

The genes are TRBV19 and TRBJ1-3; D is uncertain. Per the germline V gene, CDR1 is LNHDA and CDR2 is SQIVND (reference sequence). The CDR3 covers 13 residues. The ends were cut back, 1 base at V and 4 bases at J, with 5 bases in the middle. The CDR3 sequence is CASSIAGGNTIYF. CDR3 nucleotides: TGTGCCAGTAGTATAGCCGGGGGAAACACCATATATTTT.

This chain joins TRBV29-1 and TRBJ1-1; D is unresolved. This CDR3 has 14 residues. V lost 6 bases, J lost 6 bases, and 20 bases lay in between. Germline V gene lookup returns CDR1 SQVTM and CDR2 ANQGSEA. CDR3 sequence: CSVVRLTVVSEAFF. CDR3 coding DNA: TGCAGCGTCGTACGATTGACGGTAGTCTCTGAAGCTTTCTTT.

CDR3 amino acids: CASSDSGTRGTDTQYF. CDR3 DNA sequence: TGTGCCAGCAGCGATTCCGGGACTAGGGGCACAGATACGCAGTATTTT. The gene calls are TRBV9 and TRBJ2-3; 8 bases line up with TRBD2. After removal of 3 bases from V and 1 base from J, the junction contained 7 bases not matched to a gene. Germline-derived CDR1 and CDR2 are SGDLS and YYNGEE. This CDR3 comprises 16 residues.

CDR3 sequence (DNA): TGTGCCAGCAGCTTAGCGGACCTGGGCAATGAGCAGTTCTTC. This gives the protein CASSLADLGNEQFF. This rearrangement joins TRBV7-6 to TRBJ2-1; D remains ambiguous. Trimming took off 0 bases at V and 6 bases at J, with 9 bases between the two ends. CDR1 is SGHVS, CDR2 FNYEAQ, per germline. The CDR3 totals 14 residues. The full variable domain, its missing parts supplied by reference TRBV7-6 and TRBJ2-1, is GAGVSQSPRYKVTKRGQDVALRCDPISGHVSLYWYRQALGQGPEFLTYFNYEAQQDKSGLPNDRFSAERPEGSISTLTIQRTEQRDSAMYRCASSLADLGNEQFFGPGTRLTVL.

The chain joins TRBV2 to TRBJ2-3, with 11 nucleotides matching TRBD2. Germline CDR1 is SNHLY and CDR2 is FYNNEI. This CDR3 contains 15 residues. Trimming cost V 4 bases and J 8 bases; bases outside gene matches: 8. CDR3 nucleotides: TGTGCCAGCAGTGGGGCTAGCGGGGGGCCGGGTACGCAGTATTTT. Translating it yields CASSGASGGPGTQYF. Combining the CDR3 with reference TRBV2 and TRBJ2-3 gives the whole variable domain EPEVTQTPSHQVTQMGQEVILRCVPISNHLYFYWYRQILGQKVEFLVSFYNNEISEKSEIFDDQFSVERPDGSNFTLKIRSTKLEDSAMYFCASSGASGGPGTQYFGPGTRLTVL.

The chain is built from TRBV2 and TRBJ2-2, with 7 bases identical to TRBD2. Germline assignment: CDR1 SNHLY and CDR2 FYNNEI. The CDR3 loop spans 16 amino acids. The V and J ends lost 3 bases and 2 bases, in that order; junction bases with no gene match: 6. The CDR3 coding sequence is TGTGCCAGCAGTGAGACGGGACTAATCAACACCGGGGAGCTGTTTTTT. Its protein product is CASSETGLINTGELFF.

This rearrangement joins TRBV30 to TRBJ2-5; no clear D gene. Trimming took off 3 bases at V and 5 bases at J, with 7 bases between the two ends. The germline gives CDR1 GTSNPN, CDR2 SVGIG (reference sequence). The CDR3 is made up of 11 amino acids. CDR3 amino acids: CAWSHVETQYF. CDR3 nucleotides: TGTGCCTGGAGCCATGTGGAGACCCAGTACTTC.